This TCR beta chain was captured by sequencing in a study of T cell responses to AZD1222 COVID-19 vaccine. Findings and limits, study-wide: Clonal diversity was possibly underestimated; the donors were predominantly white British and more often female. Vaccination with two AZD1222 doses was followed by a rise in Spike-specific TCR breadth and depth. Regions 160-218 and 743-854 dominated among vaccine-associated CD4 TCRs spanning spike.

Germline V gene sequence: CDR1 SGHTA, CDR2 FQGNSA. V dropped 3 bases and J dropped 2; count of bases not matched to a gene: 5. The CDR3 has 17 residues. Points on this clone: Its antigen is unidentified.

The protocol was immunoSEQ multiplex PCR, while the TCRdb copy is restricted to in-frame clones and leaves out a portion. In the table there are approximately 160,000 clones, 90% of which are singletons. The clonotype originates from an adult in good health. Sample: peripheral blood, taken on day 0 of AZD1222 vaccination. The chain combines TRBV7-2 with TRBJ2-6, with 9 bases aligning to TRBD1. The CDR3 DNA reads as TGTGCCAGCAGCTTGGGACAGGGTATCACTGGGGCCAACGTCCTGACTTTC. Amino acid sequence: CASSLGQGITGANVLTF.